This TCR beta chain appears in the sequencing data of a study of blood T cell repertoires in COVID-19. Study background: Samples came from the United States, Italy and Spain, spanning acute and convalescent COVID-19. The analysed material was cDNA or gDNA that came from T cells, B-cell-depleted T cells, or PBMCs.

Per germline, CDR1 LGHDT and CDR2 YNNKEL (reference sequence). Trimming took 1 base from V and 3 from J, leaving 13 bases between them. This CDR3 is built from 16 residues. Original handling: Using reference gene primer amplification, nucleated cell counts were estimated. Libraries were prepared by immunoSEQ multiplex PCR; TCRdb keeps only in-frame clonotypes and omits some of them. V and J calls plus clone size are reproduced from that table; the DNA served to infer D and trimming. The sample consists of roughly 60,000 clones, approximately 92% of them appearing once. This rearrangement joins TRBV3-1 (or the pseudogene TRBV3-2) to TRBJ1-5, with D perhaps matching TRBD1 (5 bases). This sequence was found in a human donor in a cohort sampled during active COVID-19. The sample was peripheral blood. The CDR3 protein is CASSQGGRALNQPQHF. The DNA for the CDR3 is TGTGCCAGCAGCCAAGGGGGCAGGGCGCTCAATCAGCCCCAGCATTTT.